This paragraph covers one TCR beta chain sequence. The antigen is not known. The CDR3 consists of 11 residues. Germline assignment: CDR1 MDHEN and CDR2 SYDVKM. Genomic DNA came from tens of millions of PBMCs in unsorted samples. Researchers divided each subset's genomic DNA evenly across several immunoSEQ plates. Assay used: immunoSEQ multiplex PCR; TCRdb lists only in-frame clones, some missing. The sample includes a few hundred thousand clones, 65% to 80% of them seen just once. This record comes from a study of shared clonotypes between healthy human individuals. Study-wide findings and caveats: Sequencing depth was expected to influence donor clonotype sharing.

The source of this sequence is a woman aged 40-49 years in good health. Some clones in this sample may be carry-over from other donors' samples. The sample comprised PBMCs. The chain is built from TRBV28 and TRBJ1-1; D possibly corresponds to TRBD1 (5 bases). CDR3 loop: CAVRVNTEAFF. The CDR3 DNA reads TGTGCAGTCAGGGTGAACACTGAAGCTTTCTTT.